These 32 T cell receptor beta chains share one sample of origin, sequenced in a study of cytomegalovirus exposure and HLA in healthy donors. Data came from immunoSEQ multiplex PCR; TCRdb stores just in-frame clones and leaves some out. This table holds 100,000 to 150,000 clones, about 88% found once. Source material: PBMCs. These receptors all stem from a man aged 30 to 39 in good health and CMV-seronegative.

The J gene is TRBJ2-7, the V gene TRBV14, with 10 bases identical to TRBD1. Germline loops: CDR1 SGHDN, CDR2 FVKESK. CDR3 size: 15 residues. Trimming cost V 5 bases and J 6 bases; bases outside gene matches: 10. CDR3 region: CASSSQGQGLVEQYF. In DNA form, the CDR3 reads TGTGCCAGCAGCTCCCAGGGACAGGGGCTCGTCGAGCAGTACTTC. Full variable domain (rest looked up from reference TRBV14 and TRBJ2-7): EAGVTQFPSHSVIEKGQTVTLRCDPISGHDNLYWYRRVMGKEIKFLLHFVKESKQDESGMPNNRFLAERTGGTYSTLKVQPAELEDSGVYFCASSSQGQGLVEQYFGPGTRLTVT.

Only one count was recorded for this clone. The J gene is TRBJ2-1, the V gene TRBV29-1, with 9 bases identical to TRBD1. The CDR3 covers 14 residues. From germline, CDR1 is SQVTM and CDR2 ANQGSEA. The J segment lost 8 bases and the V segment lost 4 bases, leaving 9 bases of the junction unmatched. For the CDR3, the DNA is TGCAGCGTTGCGCGGACAGGGGCGAGGGATGAGCAGTTCTTC. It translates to CSVARTGARDEQFF.

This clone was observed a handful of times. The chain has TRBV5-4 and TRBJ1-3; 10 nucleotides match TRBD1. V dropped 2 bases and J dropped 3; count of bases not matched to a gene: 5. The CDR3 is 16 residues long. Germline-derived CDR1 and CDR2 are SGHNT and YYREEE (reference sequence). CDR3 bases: TGTGCCAGCAGCTTCAGACAGGGGGCAGGTGGAAACACCATATATTTT. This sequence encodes CASSFRQGAGGNTIYF.

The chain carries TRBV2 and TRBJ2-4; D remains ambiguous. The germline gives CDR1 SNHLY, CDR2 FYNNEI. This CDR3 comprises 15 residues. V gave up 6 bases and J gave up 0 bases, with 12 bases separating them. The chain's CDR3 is CASSTERRAKNIQYF. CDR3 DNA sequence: TGTGCCAGCAGCACCGAGCGACGAGCCAAAAACATTCAGTACTTC.

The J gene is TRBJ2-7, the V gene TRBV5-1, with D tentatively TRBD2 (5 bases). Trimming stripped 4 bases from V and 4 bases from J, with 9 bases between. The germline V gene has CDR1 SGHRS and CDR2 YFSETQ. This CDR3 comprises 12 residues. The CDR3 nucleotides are TGCGCCAGCAGCCCGACTACTTACGAGCAGTACTTC. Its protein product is CASSPTTYEQYF.

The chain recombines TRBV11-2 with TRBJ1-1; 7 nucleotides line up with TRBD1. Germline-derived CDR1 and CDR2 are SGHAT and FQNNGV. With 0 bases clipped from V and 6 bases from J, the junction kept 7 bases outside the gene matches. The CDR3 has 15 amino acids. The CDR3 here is CASSLDPGGRSEAFF. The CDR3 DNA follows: TGTGCCAGCAGCTTAGATCCAGGGGGTAGGTCTGAAGCTTTCTTT.

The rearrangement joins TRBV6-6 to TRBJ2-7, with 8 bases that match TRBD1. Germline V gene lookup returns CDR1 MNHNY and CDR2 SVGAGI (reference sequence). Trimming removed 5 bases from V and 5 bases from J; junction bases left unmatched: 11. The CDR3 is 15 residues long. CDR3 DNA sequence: TGTGCCAGCAGTCCAAAAGACAGGGGAAAGGACGAGCAGTACTTC. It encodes CASSPKDRGKDEQYF.

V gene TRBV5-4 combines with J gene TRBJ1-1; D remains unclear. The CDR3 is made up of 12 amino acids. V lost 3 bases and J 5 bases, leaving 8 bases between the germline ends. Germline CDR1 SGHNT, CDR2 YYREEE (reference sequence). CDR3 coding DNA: TGTGCCAGCAGCTGGACTGGAACTGAAGCTTTCTTT. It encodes CASSWTGTEAFF.

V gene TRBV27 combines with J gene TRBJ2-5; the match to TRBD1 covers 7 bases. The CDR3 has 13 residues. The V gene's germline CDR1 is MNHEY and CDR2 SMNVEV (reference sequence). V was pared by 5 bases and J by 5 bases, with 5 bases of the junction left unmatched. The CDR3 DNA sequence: TGTGCCAGCAGTCCCGGGACAGCTGAGACCCAGTACTTC. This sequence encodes CASSPGTAETQYF.

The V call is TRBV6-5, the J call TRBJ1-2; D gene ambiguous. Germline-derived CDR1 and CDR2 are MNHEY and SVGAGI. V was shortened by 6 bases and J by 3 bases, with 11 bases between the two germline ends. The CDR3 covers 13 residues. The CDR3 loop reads CASSPADYYGYTF. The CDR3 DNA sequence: TGTGCCAGCAGCCCCGCCGACTACTATGGCTACACCTTC.

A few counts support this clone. The CDR3 protein is CASKVAGGPGDTQYF. The CDR3, as DNA: TGTGCCAGTAAAGTAGCGGGAGGGCCAGGAGATACGCAGTATTTT. The chain employs TRBV14 and TRBJ2-3, with 11 bases fitting TRBD2. This CDR3 region has 15 residues. V lost 9 bases to trimming and J lost 5 bases; unmatched junction nucleotides: 10. Per the germline V gene, CDR1 is SGHDN and CDR2 is FVKESK.

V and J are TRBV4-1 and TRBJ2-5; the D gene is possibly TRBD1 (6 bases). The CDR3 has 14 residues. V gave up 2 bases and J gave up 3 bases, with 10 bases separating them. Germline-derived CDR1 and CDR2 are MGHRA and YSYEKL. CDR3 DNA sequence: TGCGCCAGCAGCCAACCAGGGGATGAAGAGACCCAGTACTTC. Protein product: CASSQPGDEETQYF.

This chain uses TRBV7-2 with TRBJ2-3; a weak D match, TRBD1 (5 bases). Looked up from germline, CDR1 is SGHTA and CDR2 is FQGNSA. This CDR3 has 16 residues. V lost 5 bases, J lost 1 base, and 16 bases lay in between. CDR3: CASSLPKGFGTDTQYF. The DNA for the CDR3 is TGTGCCAGCAGCCTTCCGAAGGGGTTTGGCACAGATACGCAGTATTTT.

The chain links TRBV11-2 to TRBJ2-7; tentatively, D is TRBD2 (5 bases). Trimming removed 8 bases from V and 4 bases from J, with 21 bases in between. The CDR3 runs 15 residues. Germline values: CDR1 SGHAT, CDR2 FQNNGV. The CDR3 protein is CASGRMARVPYEQYF. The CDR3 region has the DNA TGTGCCAGCGGCAGAATGGCGAGGGTCCCTTACGAGCAGTACTTC.

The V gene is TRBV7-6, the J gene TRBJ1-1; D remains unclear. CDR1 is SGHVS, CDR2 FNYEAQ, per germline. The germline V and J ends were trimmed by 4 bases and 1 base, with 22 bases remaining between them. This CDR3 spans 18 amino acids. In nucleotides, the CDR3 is TGTGCCAGCAGCTCAAACCGACAAGGCCTCATAGGGAACACTGAAGCTTTCTTT. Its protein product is CASSSNRQGLIGNTEAFF.

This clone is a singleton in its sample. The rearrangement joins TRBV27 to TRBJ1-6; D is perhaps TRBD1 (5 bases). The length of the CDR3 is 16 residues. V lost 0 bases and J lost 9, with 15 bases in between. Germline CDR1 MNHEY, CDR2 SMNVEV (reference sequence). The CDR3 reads CASSLSPGPRSSPLHF. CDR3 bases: TGTGCCAGCAGTTTATCCCCAGGGCCTAGGAGTTCACCCCTCCACTTT.

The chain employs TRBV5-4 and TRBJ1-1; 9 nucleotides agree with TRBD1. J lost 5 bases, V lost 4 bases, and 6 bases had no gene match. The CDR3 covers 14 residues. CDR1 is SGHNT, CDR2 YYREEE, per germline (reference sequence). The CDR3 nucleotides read TGTGCCAGCAGCGCCCGGGACAGGGTGACTGAAGCTTTCTTT. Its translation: CASSARDRVTEAFF.

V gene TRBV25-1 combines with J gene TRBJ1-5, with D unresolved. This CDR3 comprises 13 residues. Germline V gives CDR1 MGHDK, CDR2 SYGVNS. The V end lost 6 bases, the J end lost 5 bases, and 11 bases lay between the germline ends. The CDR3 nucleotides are TGTGCCAGCAGGGACTCTGGAGATCAGCCCCAGCATTTT. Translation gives CASRDSGDQPQHF.

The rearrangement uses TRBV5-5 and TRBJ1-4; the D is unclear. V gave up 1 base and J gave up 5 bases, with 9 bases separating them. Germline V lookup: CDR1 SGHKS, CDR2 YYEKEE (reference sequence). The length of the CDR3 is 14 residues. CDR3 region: CASSLSRRNEKLFF. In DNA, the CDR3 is TGTGCCAGCAGCTTGAGCCGGAGGAATGAAAAACTGTTTTTT.

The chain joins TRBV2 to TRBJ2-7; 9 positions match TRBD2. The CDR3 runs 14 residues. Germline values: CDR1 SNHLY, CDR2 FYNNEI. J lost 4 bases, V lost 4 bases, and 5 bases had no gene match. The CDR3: CASSGGTSGYEQYF. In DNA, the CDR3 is TGTGCCAGCAGTGGAGGCACTAGCGGGTACGAGCAGTACTTC.

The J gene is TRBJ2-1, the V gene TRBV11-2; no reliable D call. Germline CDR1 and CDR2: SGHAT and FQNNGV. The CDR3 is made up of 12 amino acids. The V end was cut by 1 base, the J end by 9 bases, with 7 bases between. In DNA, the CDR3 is TGTGCCAGCAGCTTAGGGGCAGGTGAGCAGTTCTTC. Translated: CASSLGAGEQFF. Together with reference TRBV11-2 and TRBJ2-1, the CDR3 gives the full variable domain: EAGVAQSPRYKIIEKRQSVAFWCNPISGHATLYWYQQILGQGPKLLIQFQNNGVVDDSQLPKDRFSAERLKGVDSTLKIQPAKLEDSAVYLCASSLGAGEQFFGPGTRLTVL.

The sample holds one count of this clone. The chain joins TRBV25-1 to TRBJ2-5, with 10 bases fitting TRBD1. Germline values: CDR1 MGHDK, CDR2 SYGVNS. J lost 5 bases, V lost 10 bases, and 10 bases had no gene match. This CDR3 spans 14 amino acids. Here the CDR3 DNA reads TGTGCCACCCTTAAACCGGGACAGGGGGAGACCCAGTACTTC. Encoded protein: CATLKPGQGETQYF.

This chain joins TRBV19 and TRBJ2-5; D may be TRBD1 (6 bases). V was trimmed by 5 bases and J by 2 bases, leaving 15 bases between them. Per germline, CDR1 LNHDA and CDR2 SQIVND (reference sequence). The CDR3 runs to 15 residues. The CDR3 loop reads CASSSGAGVQETQYF. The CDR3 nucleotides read TGTGCCAGTAGTTCCGGGGCAGGGGTACAAGAGACCCAGTACTTC.

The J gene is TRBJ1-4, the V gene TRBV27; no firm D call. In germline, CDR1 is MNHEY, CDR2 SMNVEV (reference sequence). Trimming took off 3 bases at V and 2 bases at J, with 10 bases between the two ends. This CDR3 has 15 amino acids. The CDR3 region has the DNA TGTGCCAGCAGTTTCTGGGGAGGCACTAATGAAAAACTGTTTTTT. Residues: CASSFWGGTNEKLFF. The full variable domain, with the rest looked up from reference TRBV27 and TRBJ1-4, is EAQVTQNPRYLITVTGKKLTVTCSQNMNHEYMSWYRQDPGLGLRQIYYSMNVEVTDKGDVPEGYKVSRKEKRNFPLILESPSPNQTSLYFCASSFWGGTNEKLFFGSGTQLSVL.

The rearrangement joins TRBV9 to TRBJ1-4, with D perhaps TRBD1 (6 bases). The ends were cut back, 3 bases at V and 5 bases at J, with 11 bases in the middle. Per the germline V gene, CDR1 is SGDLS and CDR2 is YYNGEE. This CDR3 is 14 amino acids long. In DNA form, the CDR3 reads TGTGCCAGCAGCGCCGGACAGTTCAATGAAAAACTGTTTTTT. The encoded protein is CASSAGQFNEKLFF.

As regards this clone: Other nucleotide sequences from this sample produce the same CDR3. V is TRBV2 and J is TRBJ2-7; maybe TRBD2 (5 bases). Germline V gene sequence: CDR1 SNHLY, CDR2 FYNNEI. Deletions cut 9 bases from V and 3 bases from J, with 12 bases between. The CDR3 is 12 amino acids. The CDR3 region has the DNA TGTGCCAGTCGGACCGGGAACTACGAGCAGTACTTC. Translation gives CASRTGNYEQYF. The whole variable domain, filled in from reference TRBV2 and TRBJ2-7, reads EPEVTQTPSHQVTQMGQEVILRCVPISNHLYFYWYRQILGQKVEFLVSFYNNEISEKSEIFDDQFSVERPDGSNFTLKIRSTKLEDSAMYFCASRTGNYEQYFGPGTRLTVT.

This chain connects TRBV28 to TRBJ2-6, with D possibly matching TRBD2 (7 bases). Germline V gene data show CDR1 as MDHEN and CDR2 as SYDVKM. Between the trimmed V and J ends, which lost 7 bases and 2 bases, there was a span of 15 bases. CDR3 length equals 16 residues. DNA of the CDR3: TGTGCCAGCACCTTGGGGGGGGGCACTGGGGCCAACGTCCTGACTTTC. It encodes CASTLGGGTGANVLTF.

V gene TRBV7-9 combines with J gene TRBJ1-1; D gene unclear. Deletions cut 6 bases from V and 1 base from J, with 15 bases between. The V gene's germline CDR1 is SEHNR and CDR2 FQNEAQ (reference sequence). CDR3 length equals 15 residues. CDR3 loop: CASSSVPLPNTEAFF. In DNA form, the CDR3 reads TGTGCCAGCAGTTCTGTCCCCCTCCCGAACACTGAAGCTTTCTTT.

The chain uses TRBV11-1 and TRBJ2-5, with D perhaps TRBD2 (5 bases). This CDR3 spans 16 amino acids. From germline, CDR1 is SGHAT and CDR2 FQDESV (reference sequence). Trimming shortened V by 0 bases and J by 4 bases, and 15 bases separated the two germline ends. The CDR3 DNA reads TGTGCCAGCAGCTTAGCCCCTTCGGGGTACGTAGAGACCCAGTACTTC. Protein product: CASSLAPSGYVETQYF.

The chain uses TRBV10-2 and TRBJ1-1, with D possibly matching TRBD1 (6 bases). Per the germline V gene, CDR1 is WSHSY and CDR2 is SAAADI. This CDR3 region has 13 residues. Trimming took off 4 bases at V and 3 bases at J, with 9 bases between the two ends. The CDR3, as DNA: TGCGCCAGCAGTGGACAGGAGTACACTGAAGCTTTCTTT. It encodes CASSGQEYTEAFF.

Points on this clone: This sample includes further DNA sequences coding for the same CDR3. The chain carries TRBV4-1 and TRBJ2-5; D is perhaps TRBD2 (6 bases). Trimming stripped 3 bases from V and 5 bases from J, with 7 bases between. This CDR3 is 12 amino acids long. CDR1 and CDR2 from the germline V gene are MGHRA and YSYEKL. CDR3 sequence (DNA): TGCGCCAGCAGCCAGGGGGGTGAGACCCAGTACTTC. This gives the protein CASSQGGETQYF.

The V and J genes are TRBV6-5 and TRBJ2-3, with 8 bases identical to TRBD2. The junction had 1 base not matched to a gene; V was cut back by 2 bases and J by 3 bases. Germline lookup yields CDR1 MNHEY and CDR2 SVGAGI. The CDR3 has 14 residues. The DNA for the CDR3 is TGTGCCAGCAGTTACGGCGGGAGGACAGATACGCAGTATTTT. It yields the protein CASSYGGRTDTQYF.